This T cell receptor (beta chain) was obtained from a study of brain T cells in children with intractable seizures. The study, taken as a whole, reports: Pre-surgery blood may have been undersampled, hiding some clones. Viral specificity was inferred only from CDR3 similarity; HCMV serostatus was unknown.

Here immunoSEQ multiplex PCR was the method, and the copy in TCRdb shows in-frame clones only, minus some. The data contain tens of thousands of clones, more than 75% of them singletons. This clone was found once. Its cognate antigen is unknown. Surgery cases with the highest brain T cell transcript signatures were chosen for sequencing. Pre-surgery treatment included at least one anti-epileptic drug. The trim removed 2 bases at V and 1 base at J, leaving 5 bases unmatched. Germline V gene data show CDR1 as SGHRS and CDR2 as YFSETQ. This CDR3 has 16 amino acids. The sequences come from peripheral blood, collected at surgery. This chain connects TRBV5-1 to TRBJ2-1; 8 bases are a match to TRBD2. The clonotype was recovered from a girl aged 2 to 10 with Rasmussen encephalitis and intractable seizures. Here the CDR3 reads CASSFTSGSSYNEQFF. In DNA form, the CDR3 reads TGCGCCAGCAGCTTTACGAGCGGGAGTTCCTACAATGAGCAGTTCTTC. Supplemented by reference TRBV5-1 and TRBJ2-1, the full variable domain reads KAGVTQTPRYLIKTRGQQVTLSCSPISGHRSVSWYQQTPGQGLQFLFEYFSETQRNKGNFPGRFSGRQFSNSRSEMNVSTLELGDSALYLCASSFTSGSSYNEQFFGPGTRLTVL.